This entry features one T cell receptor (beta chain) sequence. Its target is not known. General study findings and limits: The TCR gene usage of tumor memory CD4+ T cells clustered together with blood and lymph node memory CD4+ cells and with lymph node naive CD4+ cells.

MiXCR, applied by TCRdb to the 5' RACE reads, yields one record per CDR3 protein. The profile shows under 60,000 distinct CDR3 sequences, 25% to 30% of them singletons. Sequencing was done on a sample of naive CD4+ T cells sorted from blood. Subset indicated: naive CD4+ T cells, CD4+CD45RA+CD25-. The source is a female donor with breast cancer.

The CDR3 loop is CASSPRAGDTQYF. DNA of the CDR3: TGTGCCAGCAGCCCGAGGGCGGGGGATACGCAGTATTTT. V is TRBV7-2 and J is TRBJ2-3, with TRBD2 as a possible D gene (6 bases). The CDR3 is 13 amino acids. Germline lookup yields CDR1 SGHTA and CDR2 FQGNSA. V gave up 5 bases and J gave up 6 bases, with 12 bases separating them.